Shown below are 12 T cell receptor beta chains from a single sample sequenced in a study of blood T cell repertoires in COVID-19. The protocol was immunoSEQ multiplex PCR, while the TCRdb copy is restricted to in-frame clones and leaves out a portion. The sample holds about 110,000 clones, roughly 70% seen once. The specimen sequenced was peripheral blood. Receptors originate from a woman in her forties with acute or convalescent COVID-19.

This clone was recorded many times. The V call is TRBV28, the J call TRBJ2-4; 9 bases map to TRBD2. Germline V gene data show CDR1 as MDHEN and CDR2 as SYDVKM. V was pared by 3 bases and J by 4 bases, with 7 bases of the junction left unmatched. The CDR3 has 16 residues. CDR3: CASSFGGGEPKNIQYF. The CDR3 bases are TGTGCCAGCAGTTTCGGCGGGGGGGAGCCAAAAAACATTCAGTACTTC.

This chain joins TRBV10-2 and TRBJ1-4; D not resolved. V was trimmed by 6 bases and J by 11 bases, leaving 13 bases between them. The germline V gene encodes CDR1 WSHSY and CDR2 SAAADI. The CDR3 length is 12 residues. This CDR3 reads CASSASRQKLFF. The CDR3 DNA sequence: TGCGCCAGCAGCGCATCGCGGCAGAAACTGTTTTTT.

This clone occurred once. V is TRBV10-3 and J is TRBJ2-3, with D unclear. V gave up 4 bases and J gave up 6 bases, with 11 bases separating them. Germline CDR1 ENHRY, CDR2 SYGVKD. CDR3 length: 13 amino acids. DNA for the CDR3: TGTGCCATCAGTGGTACCCTTCGGGATACGCAGTATTTT. Translating gives CAISGTLRDTQYF.

The gene calls are TRBV19 and TRBJ2-5, with TRBD1 as a possible D gene (7 bases). With 3 bases removed from V and 5 bases from J, the gap between germline ends came to 13 bases. The CDR3 has 14 residues. CDR1 and CDR2 (germline): LNHDA, SQIVND (reference sequence). CDR3 DNA sequence: TGTGCCAGTAGTATCAGGGGGGCGGGGGAGACCCAGTACTTC. Its translation is CASSIRGAGETQYF.

The CDR3: CASSFGRTGTDTQYF. The CDR3 nucleotides read TGTGCCAGCAGCTTCGGAAGGACAGGCACAGATACGCAGTATTTT. The V and J genes are TRBV2 and TRBJ2-3; maybe TRBD1 (6 bases). V lost 6 bases and J lost 1, with 14 bases in between. CDR3 length: 15 amino acids. The germline CDR1 and CDR2 sequences are SNHLY and FYNNEI.

The genes are TRBV10-3 and TRBJ1-6; 8 bases are a match to TRBD1. V lost 3 bases to trimming and J lost 10 bases; unmatched junction nucleotides: 5. This CDR3 contains 14 residues. Germline V gene sequence: CDR1 ENHRY, CDR2 SYGVKD. CDR3 residues: CAISDGQGGSPLHF. The DNA for the CDR3 is TGTGCCATCAGTGACGGACAGGGTGGGTCACCCCTCCACTTT.

This clone was found a few times. This chain joins TRBV18 and TRBJ2-3, with TRBD2 identical over 8 bases. The trim removed 3 bases at V and 4 bases at J, leaving 9 bases unmatched. This CDR3 contains 16 residues. Germline V gene data show CDR1 as KGHSH and CDR2 as LQKENI. CDR3 residues: CASSPATGGPADTQYF. For the CDR3, the DNA is TGTGCCAGCTCACCTGCGACGGGGGGGCCGGCAGATACGCAGTATTTT.

The genes are TRBV11-1 and TRBJ2-7; 9 bases fit TRBD1. Trimming cost V 6 bases and J 7 bases; bases outside gene matches: 7. The CDR3 spans 13 residues. The germline V gene has CDR1 SGHAT and CDR2 FQDESV (reference sequence). The CDR3 reads CASSYGTGREQYF. Here the CDR3 DNA reads TGTGCCAGCAGTTATGGGACAGGGCGGGAGCAGTACTTC.

This clone appeared a few times. CDR3 sequence (DNA): TGTGCCAGCAGCCGAACAGCGAACACTGAAGCTTTCTTT. This translates into CASSRTANTEAFF. This sequence joins TRBV16 and TRBJ1-1; the D is unclear. Trimming pared 4 bases from V and 1 base from J, leaving 7 bases between. The V gene's germline CDR1 is KGHSY and CDR2 FQNENV. The CDR3 has 13 residues.

This clone was found a few times. The chain combines TRBV4-3 with TRBJ1-2; the match to TRBD1 covers 9 bases. In germline, CDR1 is LGHNA, CDR2 YSLEER. The V gene end was trimmed by 0 bases and the J gene end by 5 bases; junction bases not matched to a gene: 10. The CDR3 runs 17 residues. The CDR3 region is CASSQEMDRGDIYGYTF. The DNA for the CDR3 is TGCGCCAGCAGCCAAGAAATGGACAGGGGCGATATTTATGGCTACACCTTC.

This clone was counted once. The chain employs TRBV19 and TRBJ1-5; D is perhaps TRBD1 (6 bases). CDR3 length: 14 residues. Trimming removed 4 bases from V and 4 bases from J, with 11 bases in between. Germline V gives CDR1 LNHDA, CDR2 SQIVND (reference sequence). CDR3 protein: CASSSQTGNQPQHF. CDR3 coding DNA: TGTGCCAGTAGTAGCCAAACAGGGAATCAGCCCCAGCATTTT.

The V call is TRBV5-6, the J call TRBJ1-2; maybe TRBD1 (5 bases). V lost 0 bases and J lost 7, with 16 bases in between. CDR3 size: 15 residues. CDR1 is SGHDT and CDR2 is YYEEEE in the germline V gene. The CDR3 is CASSLVGPMGGGYTF. CDR3 sequence (DNA): TGTGCCAGCAGCTTGGTAGGACCAATGGGGGGTGGCTACACCTTC. The entire variable domain, with the rest obtained from reference TRBV5-6 and TRBJ1-2, is as follows: DAGVTQSPTHLIKTRGQQVTLRCSPKSGHDTVSWYQQALGQGPQFIFQYYEEEERQRGNFPDRFSGHQFPNYSSELNVNALLLGDSALYLCASSLVGPMGGGYTFGSGTRLTVV.